This note documents a single TCR beta chain sequence. This entry belongs to a study of blood T cell repertoires in COVID-19. About the study: Material from acute and convalescent COVID-19 was sourced from the United States, Italy and Spain.

Libraries were prepared by immunoSEQ multiplex PCR; TCRdb keeps only in-frame clonotypes and omits some of them. The repertoire holds 300,000 or so clones, with 89% as singletons. This CDR3 region has 16 residues. Trimming pared 3 bases from V and 6 bases from J, leaving 18 bases between. Germline CDR1 reads SGHRS; CDR2 reads YFSETQ. The clonotype comes from a young man who had recovered from COVID-19. Sequenced: peripheral blood. This chain uses TRBV5-1 with TRBJ2-2, with D maybe TRBD2 (6 bases). The CDR3 spells CASSSGRGLVSGELFF. The CDR3 nucleotides read TGCGCCAGCAGCTCGGGGCGGGGATTAGTCTCCGGGGAGCTGTTTTTT.